This T cell receptor (beta chain) was recorded in a study of human T cells and chemical hapten exposure (dated by TCRdb to the early 2020s). Broadly, across the study: For sensitization, 2% DPC in acetone was applied to an approximately 2 cm by approximately 2 cm area of upper inner arm skin. Weekly therapeutic DPC doses were additionally applied to the scalp of patients throughout the roughly 23-week study period. Patch tests used Finn chambers with 0.01% DPC on the upper back, scored after 6 days by International Contact Dermatitis Research Group standards. This study followed changes in the peripheral blood TCR repertoire in vivo during primary and secondary sensitization of alopecia patients to the hapten diphenylcyclopropenone (DPC). The mostly female patient cohort included alopecia areata with under or over 50% scalp involvement, alopecia totalis and alopecia universalis. Blood for TCR sequencing was provided by twenty-nine alopecia patients at one to four time points (pre-sensitization, 2, 6 and 24 weeks). Blood samples were taken from patients before sensitization (week 0) and then at 2, 6 and about 24 weeks after DPC sensitization. The libraries were sequenced as a pool, and the TCR yield per sample differed mostly because of small variations in library volumes within the pool.

Study-level results and caveats: Patch test score was positively correlated with the number of PT1 expanded TCRs, with significance at thresholds 8, 16 and 32 but not at 4. Significantly more large CDR3 similarity clusters were formed by expanded TCRs than by pre-sensitization or healthy control sets, consistent with antigen-driven responses. Repeated subsampling changed both the strength of the expansion versus patch-test correlation and the threshold at which the correlation became significant. DPC sensitization did not change the number of TCRs with a frequency above 1 in 1000, and there was no evidence of changes in global repertoire structure. Because every patient had alopecia, a presumed autoimmune disease, the patients' immune response might differ from that of healthy individuals.

Taken with the paper, the label for time point translates to: pre-sensitization, week 0. According to the study, the label for this sample's treatment or condition signals: therapeutic diphenylcyclopropenone sensitization with weekly scalp DPC. Blood at each patch-test visit was drawn before the patch test was applied. Patients were considered eligible if aged 18 to 70, diagnosed with alopecia and deemed suitable for DPC therapy, and patients were excluded if pregnant. Unfractionated whole blood was collected in Tempus Blood RNA tubes, and total RNA was extracted from that blood. The library was made by RACE. Sequenced using a NextSeq 500. During library preparation, unique molecular identifiers were attached to individual cDNA molecules so that TCRs could be counted quantitatively and reproducibly. For every blood RNA sample, sequencing covered both the TCR alpha and TCR beta chains. In the paper's pipeline: A median of roughly 98,000 TCRs per sample was observed, with a range of 23,224 to 690,600. V, J and CDR3 annotation of the TCR reads was carried out using the Decombinator software suite. To make PS versus PT1 abundance plots, every sample was subsampled to the same number of TCRs (28,000). Expanded TCRs were defined as absent before sensitization and observed at least eight times at the 2-week time point. TCRdb reprocessed the public reads (quality trimming at Q25 with fastp, clone calling with MiXCR) and kept in-frame beta chains. Each CDR3 protein gets just one entry, which takes the most common genes and DNA from the rows behind it. Clone size and V and J calls follow TCRdb, not the original study. A total of more than 300,000 distinct CDR3 sequences appear in this sample, 4.5% to 7% of them only once. The leading ten clones occupy 7% to 10% of the sample.

This clonotype was seen ten or more times. Its antigen is still unknown. No quality values exist for individual bases; no much larger clone is one base distant. The CDR3 contains 19 residues, cysteine and phenylalanine counted. Only CDR3 DNA remains: 57 bases, in frame from the first base. The material sequenced was whole blood, taken in connection with sensitization to the hapten diphenylcyclopropenone (DPC). The rearranged chain carries TRBV1 and TRBJ2-1; TRBD2 reflects the table's D call only, with no check against the DNA. TRBV1 is termed a pseudogene. The source is a woman between 18 and 30 years old with alopecia areata. Some clones in this sample may be carry-over from other donors' samples. The CDR3 sequence is CTSSQGSGGTSGGAHEQFF. The base sequence is TGCACCAGCAGCCAGGGATCGGGCGGGACTAGCGGGGGGGCTCATGAGCAGTTCTTC.